This T cell receptor (beta chain) was found in a study of blood T cell repertoires in COVID-19. Study information: Samples taken during acute and convalescent COVID-19 were collected in the United States, Italy and Spain. PBMCs, B-cell-depleted T cells, or T cells provided the cDNA or gDNA that made up the material.

In the original workflow: By means of reference gene primer amplification, nucleated cell counts were estimated. Here immunoSEQ multiplex PCR was the method, and the copy in TCRdb shows in-frame clones only, minus some. The DNA gave D and trimming, while V, J and clone size come from that table. The repertoire includes over 100,000 clones, under 90% of them detected once, and less than 15% sits in the top ten. The TCR was taken from an older woman with acute or convalescent COVID-19. Sequenced input: peripheral blood.

CDR3 bases: TGTGCCAGCAGTTCCACAGGGGTGGGGAGTGGCTACACCTTC. Its translation is CASSSTGVGSGYTF. The chain is built from TRBV28 and TRBJ1-2; 7 bases align to TRBD1. Germline CDR1 is MDHEN and CDR2 is SYDVKM. The CDR3 extends over 14 amino acids. V lost 4 bases, J lost 7 bases, and 9 bases stayed unmatched.